The 25 T cell receptor beta chains given below trace back to one sample, sequenced in a study of blood T cell repertoires in COVID-19. TCRdb's copy holds only in-frame clones and misses some; the assay was immunoSEQ multiplex PCR. In the table there are 190,000 or so clones, roughly 90% of which are singletons. The sequenced sample was PBMCs or T cells enriched from blood (not recorded which). Every receptor here comes from a woman under 30 who had recovered from COVID-19.

This clone has just a few counts. The chain employs TRBV4-2 and TRBJ1-1; D possibly corresponds to TRBD1 (6 bases). Germline V lookup: CDR1 LGHNA, CDR2 YNFKEQ. V gave up 4 bases and J gave up 9 bases, with 12 bases separating them. This CDR3 is 12 amino acids long. CDR3 sequence (DNA): TGTGCCAGCAGCCTCAACAGGGACCAAGCTTTCTTT. It translates to CASSLNRDQAFF.

Points on this clone: The identical CDR3 is also encoded by other nucleotide sequences in the sample. The V call is TRBV12-3 or TRBV12-4, the J call TRBJ1-3; D is ambiguous. The CDR3 sequence is 12 residues long. The V end lost 2 bases, the J end lost 4 bases, and 3 bases lay between the germline ends. The CDR3 nucleotides read TGTGCCAGCAGTTTATCGGGAAACACCATATATTTT. It yields the protein CASSLSGNTIYF.

The chain carries TRBV2 and TRBJ2-3, with 8 bases lining up with TRBD1. CDR3 length: 14 amino acids. Per germline, CDR1 SNHLY and CDR2 FYNNEI. V was clipped by 7 bases and J by 4 bases; unmatched bases: 7. The DNA for the CDR3 is TGTGCCAGCATGAATCCAGGGGGCTCAGATACGCAGTATTTT. Its translation is CASMNPGGSDTQYF.

In this sample, this clone turned up many times. This chain connects TRBV6-5 to TRBJ1-5, with 8 bases matching TRBD1. CDR1 and CDR2 (germline): MNHEY, SVGAGI. The CDR3 contains 15 residues. V dropped 7 bases and J dropped 3; count of bases not matched to a gene: 8. In DNA form, the CDR3 reads TGTGCCAGCATTCTGGACAGGGCCAACAATCAGCCCCAGCATTTT. It yields the protein CASILDRANNQPQHF.

This sequence joins TRBV5-5 and TRBJ2-6, with TRBD1 matching over 8 bases. Germline assignment: CDR1 SGHKS and CDR2 YYEKEE (reference sequence). V was pared by 6 bases and J by 11 bases, with 16 bases of the junction left unmatched. CDR3 length: 16 residues. The CDR3 loop reads CASTRQGTIVSHVLTF. Here the CDR3 DNA reads TGTGCCAGCACACGACAGGGGACCATAGTGAGTCACGTCCTGACTTTC.

This CDR3 is CAPNVGLARNNEQFF. DNA for the CDR3: TGTGCCCCAAACGTGGGACTCGCCCGGAACAATGAGCAGTTCTTC. The rearrangement joins TRBV15 to TRBJ2-1; TRBD2 is a possible D gene (6 bases). CDR1 and CDR2 from the germline V gene are LNHNV and YYDKDF (reference sequence). This CDR3 comprises 15 residues. Trimming left V 11 bases short and J 5 bases short, with 22 bases between.

Only a few counts were recorded for this clone. The chain joins TRBV12-3 or TRBV12-4 to TRBJ2-1; possible D gene TRBD2, 6 bases. V was trimmed by 1 base and J by 14 bases, leaving 15 bases between them. The CDR3 is made up of 13 amino acids. CDR3: CASSLGWGGMEFF. The CDR3 nucleotides read TGTGCCAGCAGTTTAGGGTGGGGCGGGATGGAGTTCTTC.

The chain recombines TRBV10-3 with TRBJ2-1, with 11 bases lining up with TRBD1. V trimming: 5 bases; J trimming: 7 bases; junction bases outside the gene matches: 7. The CDR3 consists of 15 residues. The germline V gene has CDR1 ENHRY and CDR2 SYGVKD. The CDR3: CAISRTGGAGNEQFF. In DNA, the CDR3 is TGTGCCATCAGTAGGACAGGGGGCGCGGGGAATGAGCAGTTCTTC.

The V and J genes are TRBV7-2 and TRBJ2-7; TRBD1 agrees at 9 bases. The CDR3 runs 16 residues. The V and J ends lost 1 base and 2 bases, in that order; junction bases with no gene match: 6. Germline V gives CDR1 SGHTA, CDR2 FQGNSA. Written as DNA, the CDR3 is TGTGCCAGCAGCTTAGTTGGGGGACAGGGTCCCTACGAGCAGTACTTC. Protein: CASSLVGGQGPYEQYF.

The J gene is TRBJ1-1, the V gene TRBV28, with D possibly TRBD1 on 5 matching bases. V lost 6 bases to trimming and J lost 0 bases, with 11 bases between them. Germline V lookup: CDR1 MDHEN, CDR2 SYDVKM. The CDR3 totals 14 residues. The CDR3 spells CASRTDNMNTEAFF. In nucleotides, the CDR3 is TGTGCCAGCAGGACAGACAACATGAACACTGAAGCTTTCTTT.

This clone was observed a single time. This CDR3 reads CASSLGRQGGHNEQFF. The CDR3 coding sequence is TGTGCCAGTAGTTTGGGTCGACAGGGGGGTCACAATGAGCAGTTCTTC. The chain recombines TRBV19 with TRBJ2-1, with 9 bases lining up with TRBD1. In germline, CDR1 is LNHDA, CDR2 SQIVND (reference sequence). The CDR3 covers 16 residues. With 5 bases clipped from V and 5 bases from J, the junction kept 10 bases outside the gene matches.

This clone was counted a few times. The chain is built from TRBV7-2 and TRBJ2-1; 15 bases fit TRBD2. The germline CDR1 and CDR2 sequences are SGHTA and FQGNSA. Trimming took 6 bases from V and 10 from J; bases not matched to a gene: 7. The CDR3 has 15 amino acids. The CDR3 nucleotides are TGTGCCAGCAGATGGACTAGCGGGGGGGCCTGGGAGCAGTTCTTC. Its translation is CASRWTSGGAWEQFF.

This chain uses TRBV13 with TRBJ2-3; 13 positions agree with TRBD2. V lost 6 bases, J lost 0 bases, and 9 bases stayed unmatched. Germline V gene sequence: CDR1 PRHDT, CDR2 FYEKMQ (reference sequence). CDR3 length equals 18 residues. CDR3 sequence reads: CASSSGTSGDGSTDTQYF. CDR3 DNA: TGTGCCAGCAGTTCCGGGACTAGCGGGGACGGAAGCACAGATACGCAGTATTTT.

The rearrangement links TRBV5-1 to TRBJ1-2, with 7 positions matching TRBD1. The V gene's germline CDR1 is SGHRS and CDR2 YFSETQ. With 5 bases clipped from V and 3 bases from J, the junction kept 10 bases outside the gene matches. CDR3 length equals 15 residues. CDR3 DNA sequence: TGCGCCAGCAGGGAAGGGGGCCAAATTCACTATGGCTACACCTTC. Its translation is CASREGGQIHYGYTF.

The J gene is TRBJ2-7, the V gene TRBV11-2; 7 bases match TRBD1. V trimming: 0 bases; J trimming: 3 bases; junction bases outside the gene matches: 5. There are 15 residues in the CDR3. In germline, CDR1 is SGHAT, CDR2 FQNNGV. This CDR3 reads CASSLEGGGGYEQYF. CDR3 nucleotide sequence: TGTGCCAGCAGCTTAGAAGGGGGCGGTGGCTACGAGCAGTACTTC.

The chain combines TRBV18 with TRBJ1-5, with a possible D match to TRBD1 (5 bases). This CDR3 comprises 13 residues. From germline, CDR1 is KGHSH and CDR2 LQKENI. Trimming cost V 6 bases and J 4 bases, with 10 bases left between them. CDR3 amino acids: CASSPTANQPQHF. The CDR3 nucleotides are TGTGCCAGCTCGCCGACAGCTAATCAGCCCCAGCATTTT. The variable domain in full, completed from reference TRBV18 and TRBJ1-5, reads NAGVMQNPRHLVRRRGQEARLRCSPMKGHSHVYWYRQLPEEGLKFMVYLQKENIIDESGMPKERFSAEFPKEGPSILRIQQVVRGDSAAYFCASSPTANQPQHFGDGTRLSIL.

The chain has TRBV5-1 and TRBJ2-3; the match to TRBD2 covers 15 bases. V lost 3 bases to trimming and J lost 1 base; unmatched junction nucleotides: 9. The CDR3 spans 19 residues. Germline CDR1 reads SGHRS; CDR2 reads YFSETQ. The CDR3 bases are TGCGCCAGCAGCTCTGCCGGGACTAGCGGGGGGCATGGCACAGATACGCAGTATTTT. Protein sequence: CASSSAGTSGGHGTDTQYF. The whole variable domain, remainder taken from reference TRBV5-1 and TRBJ2-3, is KAGVTQTPRYLIKTRGQQVTLSCSPISGHRSVSWYQQTPGQGLQFLFEYFSETQRNKGNFPGRFSGRQFSNSRSEMNVSTLELGDSALYLCASSSAGTSGGHGTDTQYFGPGTRLTVL.

A few counts support this clone. The rearrangement joins TRBV2 to TRBJ2-2, with a possible D match to TRBD2 (5 bases). Trimming took 2 bases from V and 9 from J, leaving 13 bases between them. CDR1 is SNHLY, CDR2 FYNNEI, per germline. The CDR3 has 14 amino acids. The CDR3 loop reads CASSERSGSWELFF. CDR3 bases: TGTGCCAGCAGTGAACGGAGCGGCTCGTGGGAGCTGTTTTTT.

The rearrangement links TRBV10-3 to TRBJ1-1, with 7 bases identical to TRBD1. The junction had 5 bases not matched to a gene; V was cut back by 6 bases and J by 1 base. Germline V CDR1 and CDR2: ENHRY, SYGVKD. CDR3 size: 14 residues. DNA for the CDR3: TGTGCCATCAGCCCACGGGACAGGAACACTGAAGCTTTCTTT. It specifies CAISPRDRNTEAFF.

V usage is TRBV7-9 and J usage is TRBJ2-2; 8 bases match TRBD2. CDR3 length: 15 residues. Trimming at V came to 5 bases and at J to 3 bases, leaving 5 bases not matched to a gene. The V gene's germline CDR1 is SEHNR and CDR2 FQNEAQ (reference sequence). This chain's CDR3 is CASSLGGADTGELFF. Written as DNA, the CDR3 is TGTGCCAGCAGCCTCGGGGGGGCGGACACCGGGGAGCTGTTTTTT.

Only a few counts were recorded for this clone. The chain has TRBV5-1 and TRBJ1-2; 10 bases are shared with TRBD1. With V trimmed by 0 bases and J by 4 bases, 3 bases remained unmatched. The CDR3 is 15 amino acids. Germline V lookup: CDR1 SGHRS, CDR2 YFSETQ. The CDR3 loop reads CASSLGQGASYGYTF. CDR3 in DNA: TGCGCCAGCAGCTTGGGACAGGGGGCGAGCTATGGCTACACCTTC.

This chain connects TRBV18 to TRBJ2-7; TRBD1 matches 10 bases. Germline values: CDR1 KGHSH, CDR2 LQKENI. The CDR3 spans 16 residues. The trim removed 3 bases at V and 4 bases at J, leaving 9 bases unmatched. CDR3 sequence (DNA): TGTGCCAGCTCACCGCCGACAGGGGGCAGTGGATACGAGCAGTACTTC. Translating it yields CASSPPTGGSGYEQYF.

The chain has TRBV6-2 or TRBV6-3 and TRBJ1-6; 10 positions match TRBD1. J gave up 8 bases and V 5 bases, and 0 bases lay outside the gene matches. Germline V gene data show CDR1 as MNHEY and CDR2 as SVGEGT. CDR3 length equals 13 residues. CDR3 region: CASSDRGHSPLHF. The CDR3 DNA follows: TGTGCCAGCAGTGACAGGGGGCATTCACCCCTCCACTTT.

This chain connects TRBV29-1 to TRBJ2-1; TRBD1 matches 8 bases. Trimming removed 5 bases from V and 8 bases from J; junction bases left unmatched: 5. Germline CDR1 is SQVTM and CDR2 is ANQGSEA. The CDR3 length is 12 residues. CDR3 sequence reads: CSVSQGADEQFF. The CDR3 region has the DNA TGCAGCGTTTCTCAGGGGGCCGATGAGCAGTTCTTC.

The chain combines TRBV5-6 with TRBJ2-2; 7 nucleotides agree with TRBD1. CDR3 length: 15 amino acids. CDR1 is SGHDT, CDR2 YYEEEE, per germline. Germline trimming cut 0 bases from V and 7 bases from J; bases unmatched to any gene: 6. The CDR3 DNA reads TGTGCCAGCAGCTTGGAGACAGGGTATGGCGGGGAGCTGTTTTTT. Protein: CASSLETGYGGELFF.